These 24 T cell receptor beta chains were all obtained from the same sample, sequenced in a study of CD8+ T cells in alopecia areata. RNA extraction was followed by reverse transcription into cDNA, which acted as the sequencing template. The method was immunoSEQ multiplex PCR; TCRdb's version includes in-frame clones alone and lacks a portion of them. The table includes a few hundred thousand clones, 30% to 40% detected once. Regarding treatment: oral pan-JAK inhibitor, 5-10 mg twice daily. The sequences come from CD4+ T cells sorted from blood, collected at approximately week 30, from a patient treated with tofacitinib. These TCRs come from a human donor with alopecia areata.

The chain uses TRBV30 and TRBJ1-5, with D possibly TRBD1 on 6 matching bases. Germline V lookup: CDR1 GTSNPN, CDR2 SVGIG (reference sequence). V lost 3 bases to trimming and J lost 4 bases, with 16 bases between them. CDR3 length equals 15 residues. The chain's CDR3 is CAWSQLGGGNQPQHF. The CDR3 coding sequence is TGTGCCTGGAGCCAACTAGGGGGGGGGAATCAGCCCCAGCATTTT.

The J gene is TRBJ2-5, the V gene TRBV18, with 8 bases that match TRBD1. CDR3 length: 16 residues. Germline V lookup: CDR1 KGHSH, CDR2 LQKENI. V shed 0 bases, J shed 3 bases, and the junction held 6 bases outside the gene matches. CDR3 in amino acids: CASSPPSQGAKETQYF. The DNA of the CDR3 is TGTGCCAGCTCACCACCCTCCCAGGGGGCTAAAGAGACCCAGTACTTC.

V and J are TRBV30 and TRBJ1-1; 9 positions match TRBD1. V lost 8 bases, J lost 6 bases, and 13 bases stayed unmatched. Germline V gene sequence: CDR1 GTSNPN, CDR2 SVGIG (reference sequence). The CDR3 contains 14 residues. The CDR3 spells CAGTGIKEGAEAFF. DNA for the CDR3: TGTGCCGGGACAGGGATTAAGGAAGGGGCTGAAGCTTTCTTT.

J is TRBJ2-1 and V is TRBV7-7; a possible D gene is TRBD1 (6 bases). V lost 2 bases to trimming and J lost 5 bases, with 7 bases between them. The CDR3 has 13 residues. Germline V gives CDR1 SSHAT, CDR2 FNYEAQ (reference sequence). Here the CDR3 reads CASSLNRDNEQFF. The CDR3 DNA follows: TGTGCCAGCAGCTTAAACAGGGACAATGAGCAGTTCTTC.

The chain recombines TRBV25-1 with TRBJ2-3; possible D gene TRBD2, 6 bases. CDR3 size: 12 residues. Trimming pared 6 bases from V and 7 bases from J, leaving 11 bases between. Germline values: CDR1 MGHDK, CDR2 SYGVNS. For the CDR3, the DNA is TGTGCCAGCAGCGGAGGGCCGAATACGCAGTATTTT. It specifies CASSGGPNTQYF.

This clone turned up a few times. This chain joins TRBV4-2 and TRBJ1-2, with D unclear. CDR1 and CDR2 (germline): LGHNA, YNFKEQ. The germline V and J ends were trimmed by 0 bases and 5 bases, with 13 bases remaining between them. This CDR3 comprises 15 residues. CDR3 protein: CASSQDLTSPYGYTF. As DNA, the CDR3 is TGTGCCAGCAGCCAAGATCTAACAAGTCCATATGGCTACACCTTC.

The V call is TRBV27, the J call TRBJ2-7, with a tentative D call TRBD2 (5 bases). The CDR3 has 12 amino acids. Germline CDR1 and CDR2: MNHEY and SMNVEV (reference sequence). Trimming stripped 11 bases from V and 3 bases from J, with 14 bases between. The CDR3 reads CALWTVVYEQYF. For the CDR3, the DNA is TGTGCCTTATGGACTGTCGTCTACGAGCAGTACTTC.

The CDR3 is CASSVNRAEAFF. As DNA, the CDR3 is TGTGCCAGCAGTGTAAATCGGGCTGAAGCTTTCTTT. The chain is built from TRBV2 and TRBJ1-1; D is ambiguous. Trimming took 4 bases from V and 6 from J, leaving 9 bases between them. From germline, CDR1 is SNHLY and CDR2 FYNNEI. CDR3 length equals 12 residues.

V gene TRBV20-1 combines with J gene TRBJ2-7; D unclear. The CDR3 spans 11 residues. Germline V lookup: CDR1 DFQATT, CDR2 SNEGSKA (reference sequence). V was trimmed by 3 bases and J by 3 bases, leaving 6 bases between them. CDR3 residues: CSASKRYEQYF. The CDR3 DNA sequence: TGCAGTGCTAGTAAACGCTACGAGCAGTACTTC.

This clone showed up just a few times. This rearrangement joins TRBV10-3 to TRBJ2-2; D is possibly TRBD1 (5 bases). V was cut by 0 bases and J by 3 bases, with 8 bases left in between. Per germline, CDR1 ENHRY and CDR2 SYGVKD. The CDR3 extends over 15 amino acids. CDR3 nucleotide sequence: TGTGCCATCAGTGAGTCGCAGGGCTACACCGGGGAGCTGTTTTTT. It encodes CAISESQGYTGELFF.

The chain employs TRBV30 and TRBJ2-1, with D tentatively TRBD2 (6 bases). CDR1 is GTSNPN, CDR2 SVGIG, per germline (reference sequence). Deletions cut 2 bases from V and 10 bases from J, with 21 bases between. This CDR3 spans 15 amino acids. The DNA of the CDR3 is TGTGCCTGGAGTAAGGGGACCCACCCTCGGGGGGAGCAGTTCTTC. Protein product: CAWSKGTHPRGEQFF.

This clone was counted a few times. The chain couples TRBV5-1 to TRBJ1-1; D uncertain. V shed 0 bases and J shed 2 bases, with 11 bases lying between them. This CDR3 region has 15 residues. Germline loops: CDR1 SGHRS, CDR2 YFSETQ. CDR3 residues: CASSLGAAGNTEAFF. The CDR3 coding sequence is TGCGCCAGCAGCTTGGGGGCCGCTGGAAACACTGAAGCTTTCTTT. The full variable domain, in which reference TRBV5-1 and TRBJ1-1 provide the parts outside the CDR3, is KAGVTQTPRYLIKTRGQQVTLSCSPISGHRSVSWYQQTPGQGLQFLFEYFSETQRNKGNFPGRFSGRQFSNSRSEMNVSTLELGDSALYLCASSLGAAGNTEAFFGQGTRLTVV.

The CDR3 protein is CASSPRQLNSPLHF. The CDR3 DNA follows: TGTGCCAGCTCACCACGACAGCTGAATTCACCCCTCCACTTT. The chain links TRBV18 to TRBJ1-6; D perhaps matches TRBD1 (5 bases). The CDR3 contains 14 residues. V gave up 1 base and J gave up 7 bases, with 8 bases separating them. Germline V gene data show CDR1 as KGHSH and CDR2 as LQKENI.

This clone was observed a few times. J is TRBJ1-2 and V is TRBV30, with D uncertain. This CDR3 has 11 amino acids. Trimming took 7 bases from V and 4 from J, leaving 10 bases between them. Germline values: CDR1 GTSNPN, CDR2 SVGIG (reference sequence). The CDR3 DNA is TGTGCCTTAAGGGCCGCCTATGGCTACACCTTC. Translating it yields CALRAAYGYTF.

This chain links TRBV5-1 with TRBJ2-3; 11 bases agree with TRBD2. V was clipped by 4 bases and J by 4 bases; unmatched bases: 8. The CDR3 has 16 residues. Germline values: CDR1 SGHRS, CDR2 YFSETQ. CDR3 nucleotide sequence: TGCGCCAGCAGCGATTTAGCGGGAGGGGTGGCAGATACGCAGTATTTT. This sequence encodes CASSDLAGGVADTQYF.

In its sample, this clone was seen many times. This rearrangement joins TRBV7-2 to TRBJ1-5; D is uncertain. CDR1 and CDR2 from the germline V gene are SGHTA and FQGNSA. The V gene lost 1 base and the J gene lost 6 bases, with 13 bases spanning the gap. CDR3 size: 15 residues. Here the CDR3 reads CASSLEFTSVQPQHF. The CDR3 DNA reads as TGTGCCAGCAGCTTAGAGTTTACGTCGGTTCAGCCCCAGCATTTT.

This clone was observed a single time. The chain links TRBV5-1 to TRBJ2-1, with 9 positions matching TRBD2. This CDR3 has 15 amino acids. The germline gives CDR1 SGHRS, CDR2 YFSETQ. V trimming: 4 bases; J trimming: 0 bases; junction bases outside the gene matches: 2. The DNA of the CDR3 is TGCGCCAGCAGCGATAGCGGGAGCTCCTACAATGAGCAGTTCTTC. This sequence encodes CASSDSGSSYNEQFF.

This clone was observed a few times. The V gene is TRBV10-2, the J gene TRBJ2-2; 10 bases are shared with TRBD1. The CDR3 consists of 15 residues. V was clipped by 5 bases and J by 8 bases; unmatched bases: 8. Germline V CDR1 and CDR2: WSHSY, SAAADI. CDR3 coding DNA: TGCGCCAGCAGTTTCACCGGGACAGGGGCTGGGGAGCTGTTTTTT. Its protein product is CASSFTGTGAGELFF.

V and J are TRBV7-4 and TRBJ2-5; D is undetermined. Trimming took off 6 bases at V and 1 base at J, with 12 bases between the two ends. Germline V gives CDR1 SGHVT, CDR2 SQSDAQ. The CDR3 contains 14 residues. The DNA of the CDR3 is TGTGCCAGCAGGCCTCCCCCGTCCCAAGAGACCCAGTACTTC. Translating it yields CASRPPPSQETQYF.

This chain links TRBV6-1 with TRBJ2-4; D might be TRBD1 (6 bases). This CDR3 is 13 amino acids long. V lost 8 bases and J 0 bases, leaving 8 bases between the germline ends. CDR1 and CDR2 (germline): MNHNS, SASEGT. CDR3 protein: CASQDRAKNIQYF. In DNA, the CDR3 is TGTGCCAGCCAGGACAGAGCCAAAAACATTCAGTACTTC.

This clone is a singleton in its sample. The rearrangement links TRBV2 to TRBJ1-1; maybe TRBD1 (5 bases). V gave up 6 bases and J gave up 7 bases, with 18 bases separating them. The CDR3 is 14 amino acids. CDR1 is SNHLY and CDR2 is FYNNEI in the germline V gene. The CDR3 bases are TGTGCCAGCAGAGCCCGGGACGCCGAATTTGAAGCTTTCTTT. Encoded protein: CASRARDAEFEAFF.

This clone has a single count. V gene TRBV4-1 combines with J gene TRBJ2-1, with D possibly being TRBD2 (6 bases). In germline, CDR1 is MGHRA, CDR2 YSYEKL. The CDR3 consists of 12 residues. V was clipped by 6 bases and J by 10 bases, with 13 bases between them. CDR3 sequence (DNA): TGCGCCAGCAGTCAGGAGGGCCGGGAGCAGTTCTTC. Amino acid sequence: CASSQEGREQFF.

The chain combines TRBV30 with TRBJ1-6, with D tentatively TRBD1 (6 bases). CDR3 length: 13 amino acids. In germline, CDR1 is GTSNPN, CDR2 SVGIG (reference sequence). The germline V and J ends were trimmed by 1 base and 7 bases, with 8 bases remaining between them. The CDR3 is CAWSGTGNSPLHF. The CDR3 coding sequence is TGTGCCTGGAGTGGCACAGGGAATTCACCCCTCCACTTT.

This sequence joins TRBV19 and TRBJ2-7; D may be TRBD1 or TRBD2 (5 bases each). Germline V gives CDR1 LNHDA, CDR2 SQIVND (reference sequence). There are 14 residues in the CDR3. The V and J ends lost 5 bases and 2 bases respectively, with 13 bases between them. CDR3: CASSPRGGTYEQYF. CDR3 nucleotide sequence: TGTGCCAGTAGTCCTCGGGGCGGAACCTACGAGCAGTACTTC.